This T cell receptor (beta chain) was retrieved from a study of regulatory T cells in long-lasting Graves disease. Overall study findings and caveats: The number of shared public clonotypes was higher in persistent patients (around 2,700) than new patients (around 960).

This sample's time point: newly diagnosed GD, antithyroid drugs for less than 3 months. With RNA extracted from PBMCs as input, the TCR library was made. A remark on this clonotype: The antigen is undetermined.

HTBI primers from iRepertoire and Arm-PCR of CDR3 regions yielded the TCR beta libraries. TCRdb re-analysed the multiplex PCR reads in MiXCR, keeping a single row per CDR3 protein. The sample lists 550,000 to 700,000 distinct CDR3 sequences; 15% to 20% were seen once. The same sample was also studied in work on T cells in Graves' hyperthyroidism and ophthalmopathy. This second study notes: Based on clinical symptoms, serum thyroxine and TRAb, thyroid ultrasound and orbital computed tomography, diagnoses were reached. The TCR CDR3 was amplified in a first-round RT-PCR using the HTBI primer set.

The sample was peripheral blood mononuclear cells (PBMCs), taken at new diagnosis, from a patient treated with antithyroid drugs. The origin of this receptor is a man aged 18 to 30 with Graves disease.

CDR3 coding DNA: TGTGCCAGCAGCCCCACGACAGGGAAGGACTATGGCTACACCTTC. It yields the protein CASSPTTGKDYGYTF. This rearrangement joins TRBV7-6 to TRBJ1-2; the match to TRBD1 covers 7 bases. The length of the CDR3 is 15 residues. Germline assignment: CDR1 SGHVS and CDR2 FNYEAQ. With V trimmed by 5 bases and J by 3 bases, 9 bases remained unmatched.